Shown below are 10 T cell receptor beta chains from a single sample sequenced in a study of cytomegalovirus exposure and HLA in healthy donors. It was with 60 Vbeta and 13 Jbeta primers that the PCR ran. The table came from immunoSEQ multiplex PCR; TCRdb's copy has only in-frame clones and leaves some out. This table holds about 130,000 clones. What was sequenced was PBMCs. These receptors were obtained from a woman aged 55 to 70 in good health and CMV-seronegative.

The CDR3 coding sequence is TGTGCCAGCAGTTTGGACAGATCTGACAATGAGCAGTTCTTC. Its translation is CASSLDRSDNEQFF. The chain carries TRBV27 and TRBJ2-1; D might be TRBD1 (6 bases). Trimming shortened V by 3 bases and J by 5 bases, and 11 bases separated the two germline ends. Germline CDR1 is MNHEY and CDR2 is SMNVEV (reference sequence). The CDR3 runs to 14 residues.

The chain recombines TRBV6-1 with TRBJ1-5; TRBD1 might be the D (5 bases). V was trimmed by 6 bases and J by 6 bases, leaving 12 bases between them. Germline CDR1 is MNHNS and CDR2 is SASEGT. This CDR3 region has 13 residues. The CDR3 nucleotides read TGTGCCAGCAGACAGGTAACGGGTCAGCCCCAGCATTTT. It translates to CASRQVTGQPQHF.

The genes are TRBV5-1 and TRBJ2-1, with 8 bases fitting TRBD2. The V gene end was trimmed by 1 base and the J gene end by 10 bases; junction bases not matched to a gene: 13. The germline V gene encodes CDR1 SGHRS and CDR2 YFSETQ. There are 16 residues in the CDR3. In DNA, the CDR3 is TGCGCCAGCAGCTTGTGGGGGACTAGGGCCCAACTAGAGCAGTTCTTC. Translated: CASSLWGTRAQLEQFF.

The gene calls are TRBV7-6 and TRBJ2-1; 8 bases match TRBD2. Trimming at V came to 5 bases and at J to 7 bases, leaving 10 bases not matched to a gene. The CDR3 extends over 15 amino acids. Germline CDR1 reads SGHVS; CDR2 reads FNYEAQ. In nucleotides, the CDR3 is TGTGCCAGCAGCCTATCGGGACTAGTTGCTAATGAGCAGTTCTTC. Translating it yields CASSLSGLVANEQFF. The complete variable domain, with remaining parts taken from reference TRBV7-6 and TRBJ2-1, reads GAGVSQSPRYKVTKRGQDVALRCDPISGHVSLYWYRQALGQGPEFLTYFNYEAQQDKSGLPNDRFSAERPEGSISTLTIQRTEQRDSAMYRCASSLSGLVANEQFFGPGTRLTVL.

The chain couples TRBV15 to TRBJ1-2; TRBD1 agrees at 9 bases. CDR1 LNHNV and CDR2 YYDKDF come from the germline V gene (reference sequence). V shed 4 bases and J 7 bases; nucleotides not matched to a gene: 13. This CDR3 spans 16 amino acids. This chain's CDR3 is CATSISRDRASSGYTF. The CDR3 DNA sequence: TGTGCCACCAGCATTAGCCGGGACAGGGCTTCGAGTGGCTACACCTTC.

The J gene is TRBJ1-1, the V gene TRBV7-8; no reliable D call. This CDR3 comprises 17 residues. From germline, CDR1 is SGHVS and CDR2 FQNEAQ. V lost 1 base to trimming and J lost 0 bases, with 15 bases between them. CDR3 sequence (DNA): TGTGCCAGCAGCTTAGTTGGCGGAGCGGGGATGAACACTGAAGCTTTCTTT. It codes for CASSLVGGAGMNTEAFF.

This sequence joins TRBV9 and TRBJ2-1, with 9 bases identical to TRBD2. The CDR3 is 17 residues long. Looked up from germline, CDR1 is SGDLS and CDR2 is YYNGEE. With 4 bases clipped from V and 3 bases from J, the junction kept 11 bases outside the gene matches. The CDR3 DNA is TGTGCCAGCAGCCCACACCCCGGGACTAGCAGCTACAATGAGCAGTTCTTC. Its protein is CASSPHPGTSSYNEQFF.

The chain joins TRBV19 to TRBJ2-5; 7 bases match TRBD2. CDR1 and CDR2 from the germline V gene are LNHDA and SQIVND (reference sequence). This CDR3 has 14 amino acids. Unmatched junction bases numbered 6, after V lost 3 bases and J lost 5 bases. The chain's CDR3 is CASSMRGGGETQYF. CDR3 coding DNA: TGTGCCAGTAGTATGCGCGGGGGTGGGGAGACCCAGTACTTC.

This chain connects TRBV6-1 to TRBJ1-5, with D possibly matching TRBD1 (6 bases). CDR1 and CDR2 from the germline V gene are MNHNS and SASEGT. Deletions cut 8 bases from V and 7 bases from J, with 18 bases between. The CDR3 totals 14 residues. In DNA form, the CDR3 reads TGTGCCAGCCACTTAAGCAGGGGAAGGCAGCCCCAGCATTTT. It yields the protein CASHLSRGRQPQHF.

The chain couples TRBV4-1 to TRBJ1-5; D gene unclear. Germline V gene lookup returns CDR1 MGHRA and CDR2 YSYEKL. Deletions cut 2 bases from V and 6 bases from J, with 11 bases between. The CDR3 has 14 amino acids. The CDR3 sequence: CASSQPETSQPQHF. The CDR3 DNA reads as TGCGCCAGCAGCCAACCTGAGACAAGTCAGCCCCAGCATTTT.